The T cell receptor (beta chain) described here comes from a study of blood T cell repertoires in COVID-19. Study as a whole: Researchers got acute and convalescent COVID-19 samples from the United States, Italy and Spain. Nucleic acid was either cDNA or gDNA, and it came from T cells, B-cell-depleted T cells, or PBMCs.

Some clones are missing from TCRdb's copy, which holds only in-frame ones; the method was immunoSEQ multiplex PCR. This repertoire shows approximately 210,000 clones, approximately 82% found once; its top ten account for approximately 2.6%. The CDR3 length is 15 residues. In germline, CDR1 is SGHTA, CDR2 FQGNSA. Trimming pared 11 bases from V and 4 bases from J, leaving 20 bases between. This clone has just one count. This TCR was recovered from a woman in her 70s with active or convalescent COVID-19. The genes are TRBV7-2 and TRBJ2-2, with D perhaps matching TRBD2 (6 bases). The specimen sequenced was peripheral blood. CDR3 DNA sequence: TGTGCCCTTGATGGGCGGGGCGGATTCACCGGGGAGCTGTTTTTT. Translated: CALDGRGGFTGELFF.